The 3 T cell receptor beta chains in this list originate from one sample, sequenced in a study of blood T cell repertoires in COVID-19. The assay was immunoSEQ multiplex PCR, and TCRdb's table has in-frame clones only and misses some. The profile shows approximately 200,000 clones, over 70% of them singletons. Sequenced input: peripheral blood. These receptors originate from a man aged 55 to 70 with active or convalescent COVID-19.

This clone was counted a single time. The gene calls are TRBV27 and TRBJ2-5, with TRBD2 matching over 7 bases. V dropped 4 bases and J dropped 0; count of bases not matched to a gene: 8. The CDR3 extends over 16 amino acids. Per germline, CDR1 MNHEY and CDR2 SMNVEV (reference sequence). This CDR3 reads CASSSISSGNQETQYF. CDR3 nucleotides: TGTGCCAGCAGTTCAATATCCAGCGGGAACCAAGAGACCCAGTACTTC.

This clone was seen a single time. The chain joins TRBV25-1 to TRBJ2-7; 7 nucleotides align to TRBD1. Germline V gene data show CDR1 as MGHDK and CDR2 as SYGVNS. J lost 2 bases, V lost 7 bases, and 5 bases had no gene match. CDR3 size: 13 residues. DNA for the CDR3: TGTGCCAGCAAGGGGACAGATACCTACGAGCAGTACTTC. Amino acids: CASKGTDTYEQYF.

The chain uses TRBV5-8 and TRBJ2-2; TRBD2 is a possible D gene (5 bases). CDR3 length: 13 amino acids. Germline-derived CDR1 and CDR2 are SGHTS and YDEGEE. Between the trimmed V and J ends, which lost 4 bases and 6 bases, there was a span of 10 bases. The chain's CDR3 is CASSPRRSGELFF. DNA for the CDR3: TGTGCCAGCAGCCCGCGGAGGTCCGGGGAGCTGTTTTTT.